Shown below are 21 T cell receptor beta chains from a single sample sequenced in a study of T-cell reconstitution after alpha-beta-depleted transplantation in children. The TCRbeta library was prepared with unique molecular identifiers. TCRdb recomputed calls from the PCR reads with MiXCR, one row per CDR3 protein. The data contain about 460,000 distinct CDR3 sequences, around 12% of them seen just once; the ten biggest clones take up around 6%. The sample consisted of PBMCs from the stem cell graft donor, taken from the stem cell graft. These receptors were obtained from a human donor who donated a stem cell graft to a child with combined immunodeficiency.

This clonotype was seen a few times. The chain joins TRBV3-1 to TRBJ2-3; no firm D call. Germline V gene data show CDR1 as LGHDT and CDR2 as YNNKEL (reference sequence). Between the trimmed V and J ends, which lost 0 bases and 3 bases, there was a span of 10 bases. The CDR3 loop spans 15 amino acids. The CDR3 DNA is TGTGCCAGCAGCCAAGATAACCTGATAACAGATACGCAGTATTTT. Protein sequence: CASSQDNLITDTQYF.

This clonotype was observed at least ten times. The J gene is TRBJ2-1, the V gene TRBV7-3, with a possible D match to TRBD2 (5 bases). V was cut by 4 bases and J by 3 bases, with 7 bases left in between. CDR1 and CDR2 (germline): SGHTA, FQGTGA. The CDR3 contains 13 residues. DNA of the CDR3: TGTGCCAGCAGCTCTACTAGCTACAATGAGCAGTTCTTC. It specifies CASSSTSYNEQFF. Variable domain in full (rest from reference TRBV7-3 and TRBJ2-1): GAGVSQTPSNKVTEKGKYVELRCDPISGHTALYWYRQSLGQGPEFLIYFQGTGAADDSGLPNDRFFAVRPEGSVSTLKIQRTERGDSAVYLCASSSTSYNEQFFGPGTRLTVL.

This clonotype has a handful of counts. This sequence joins TRBV2 and TRBJ2-5, with 9 bases that match TRBD2. The CDR3 is 14 residues long. Per the germline V gene, CDR1 is SNHLY and CDR2 is FYNNEI. The V and J ends lost 7 bases and 5 bases, in that order; junction bases with no gene match: 8. As DNA, the CDR3 is TGTGCCAGCACCACCGGGACTAGCTGGGAGACCCAGTACTTC. Translating gives CASTTGTSWETQYF.

V gene TRBV6-5 combines with J gene TRBJ2-3; weak D call: TRBD1 (6 bases). Deletions cut 3 bases from V and 1 base from J, with 11 bases between. CDR1 MNHEY and CDR2 SVGAGI come from the germline V gene. This CDR3 region has 15 residues. CDR3 sequence reads: CASSYSGARTDTQYF. DNA of the CDR3: TGTGCCAGCAGTTATTCAGGGGCTCGCACAGATACGCAGTATTTT.

This clonotype has ten or more counts. Here the CDR3 DNA reads TGCGCCAGCAGCCGGGGGGGCGAATCCTACAATGAGCAGTTCTTC. This sequence encodes CASSRGGESYNEQFF. This rearrangement joins TRBV5-1 to TRBJ2-1; 8 bases are a match to TRBD2. Trimming removed 4 bases from V and 1 base from J; junction bases left unmatched: 4. The CDR3 spans 15 residues. Per germline, CDR1 SGHRS and CDR2 YFSETQ. Full variable domain (outside the CDR3, taken from reference TRBV5-1 and TRBJ2-1): KAGVTQTPRYLIKTRGQQVTLSCSPISGHRSVSWYQQTPGQGLQFLFEYFSETQRNKGNFPGRFSGRQFSNSRSEMNVSTLELGDSALYLCASSRGGESYNEQFFGPGTRLTVL.

The V gene is TRBV12-3 or TRBV12-4, the J gene TRBJ1-1, with D possibly TRBD1 on 6 matching bases. V was shortened by 6 bases and J by 0 bases, with 11 bases between the two germline ends. The CDR3 is 14 amino acids. The chain's CDR3 is CASRNRAMNTEAFF. Written as DNA, the CDR3 is TGTGCCAGCAGGAACAGGGCGATGAACACTGAAGCTTTCTTT.

The chain has TRBV20-1 and TRBJ2-5; 8 bases match TRBD1. Germline assignment: CDR1 DFQATT and CDR2 SNEGSKA (reference sequence). V lost 2 bases, J lost 1 base, and 3 bases stayed unmatched. CDR3 size: 14 residues. CDR3 DNA: TGCAGTGCTAGATGGACAGGGCCCCAAGAGACCCAGTACTTC. Translating it yields CSARWTGPQETQYF.

This clonotype showed up just a few times. The V call is TRBV20-1, the J call TRBJ1-1; 7 bases fit TRBD1. After removal of 2 bases from V and 4 bases from J, the junction contained 7 bases not matched to a gene. The CDR3 is 14 residues long. Germline CDR1 and CDR2: DFQATT and SNEGSKA (reference sequence). As DNA, the CDR3 is TGCAGTGCTAGACCCACAGGGGAGGGCACTGAAGCTTTCTTT. Protein: CSARPTGEGTEAFF.

This clonotype was counted a few times. CDR3 protein: CASSLTGGSHYGYTF. The CDR3 coding sequence is TGCGCCAGCAGCTTGACAGGGGGCAGTCACTATGGCTACACCTTC. The chain joins TRBV5-1 to TRBJ1-2; 9 bases map to TRBD1. This CDR3 is built from 15 residues. Per germline, CDR1 SGHRS and CDR2 YFSETQ. V lost 1 base to trimming and J lost 3 bases; unmatched junction nucleotides: 4.

The chain couples TRBV15 to TRBJ1-2, with D uncertain. From germline, CDR1 is LNHNV and CDR2 YYDKDF (reference sequence). This CDR3 has 15 amino acids. V lost 3 bases, J lost 4 bases, and 15 bases lay in between. The CDR3 sequence is CATSSNNSPVYGYTF. The DNA for the CDR3 is TGTGCCACCAGCAGCAACAATTCGCCGGTCTATGGCTACACCTTC.

This clonotype was seen at least ten times. The CDR3 DNA reads TGTGCCAGCAGCTTGGGCAGGCTTTACAATGAGCAGTTCTTC. This sequence encodes CASSLGRLYNEQFF. The rearrangement links TRBV5-5 to TRBJ2-1, with D unresolved. V shed 0 bases and J shed 4 bases, with 8 bases lying between them. This CDR3 has 14 residues. Germline lookup yields CDR1 SGHKS and CDR2 YYEKEE (reference sequence).

Many counts were recorded for this clonotype. V usage is TRBV6-5 and J usage is TRBJ2-7; D is undetermined. Trimming took 0 bases from V and 2 from J, leaving 8 bases between them. This CDR3 contains 14 residues. The germline gives CDR1 MNHEY, CDR2 SVGAGI. CDR3 sequence reads: CASSYSIAAYEQYF. Written as DNA, the CDR3 is TGTGCCAGCAGTTACTCGATAGCAGCCTACGAGCAGTACTTC.

The J gene is TRBJ2-7, the V gene TRBV9; D perhaps matches TRBD1 (6 bases). The CDR3 spans 15 residues. Trimming cost V 0 bases and J 3 bases, with 13 bases left between them. CDR1 and CDR2 from the germline V gene are SGDLS and YYNGEE. CDR3 loop: CASSVAGESLYEQYF. CDR3 DNA: TGTGCCAGCAGCGTAGCAGGGGAAAGTCTCTACGAGCAGTACTTC.

This clonotype was counted many times. The chain uses TRBV3-1 and TRBJ2-1; D ambiguous. V lost 1 base to trimming and J lost 13 bases, with 8 bases between them. The germline V gene encodes CDR1 LGHDT and CDR2 YNNKEL (reference sequence). There are 11 residues in the CDR3. The CDR3 protein is CASSQGAPQFF. For the CDR3, the DNA is TGTGCCAGCAGCCAAGGCGCCCCCCAGTTCTTC.

This clonotype was counted at least ten times. This rearrangement joins TRBV10-3 to TRBJ2-1; 9 nucleotides agree with TRBD2. V trimming: 11 bases; J trimming: 2 bases; junction bases outside the gene matches: 10. The CDR3 is 15 amino acids. Germline-derived CDR1 and CDR2 are ENHRY and SYGVKD. The CDR3 is CAASGSGRTYNEQFF. The CDR3 DNA reads as TGTGCCGCCTCGGGGAGCGGGAGGACCTACAATGAGCAGTTCTTC.

V usage is TRBV5-1 and J usage is TRBJ2-2; 10 bases are a match to TRBD1. The CDR3 spans 16 residues. The V segment lost 8 bases and the J segment 2 bases; nucleotides outside the gene matches: 9. Germline lookup yields CDR1 SGHRS and CDR2 YFSETQ. The CDR3 DNA is TGCGCCAGTAACCGGGACAGGGGCCCTAACACCGGGGAGCTGTTTTTT. Its translation is CASNRDRGPNTGELFF.

This clonotype was counted only a few times. The rearrangement joins TRBV10-3 to TRBJ2-7; 7 nucleotides line up with TRBD1. The J segment lost 3 bases and the V segment lost 1 base, leaving 9 bases of the junction unmatched. This CDR3 contains 16 residues. Germline V gene data show CDR1 as ENHRY and CDR2 as SYGVKD. The CDR3 here is CAISEWDKTGSYEQYF. The CDR3 region has the DNA TGTGCCATCAGTGAGTGGGATAAGACAGGGAGCTACGAGCAGTACTTC.

This clonotype showed up just a few times. The rearrangement links TRBV11-2 to TRBJ2-3; maybe TRBD2 (5 bases). The V end lost 6 bases, the J end lost 0 bases, and 10 bases lay between the germline ends. CDR1 and CDR2 (germline): SGHAT, FQNNGV. This CDR3 region has 14 residues. The CDR3 reads CASRGEISTDTQYF. Here the CDR3 DNA reads TGTGCCAGCAGGGGAGAGATTAGCACAGATACGCAGTATTTT.

CDR3 protein: CATKNQGTGGETQYF. The DNA of the CDR3 is TGTGCCACCAAAAACCAAGGGACAGGGGGAGAGACCCAGTACTTC. The rearrangement uses TRBV15 and TRBJ2-5; 11 bases are shared with TRBD1. Unmatched junction bases numbered 8, after V lost 7 bases and J lost 4 bases. CDR3 length: 15 amino acids. CDR1 is LNHNV, CDR2 YYDKDF, per germline (reference sequence).

This clonotype occurred many times. The CDR3 coding sequence is TGCAGTGCTAGAAAGAATACCGAGCAGTACTTC. Its translation is CSARKNTEQYF. The chain combines TRBV20-1 with TRBJ2-7; D gene uncertain. Germline V gives CDR1 DFQATT, CDR2 SNEGSKA (reference sequence). V lost 2 bases, J lost 6 bases, and 8 bases lay in between. The CDR3 runs to 11 residues.

This clonotype was observed a few times. The CDR3 coding sequence is TGTGCCAGCAGCAGATACGGGACAGGGAACTATGGCTACACCTTC. This codes for CASSRYGTGNYGYTF. The chain links TRBV13 to TRBJ1-2, with TRBD1 matching 9 bases. The CDR3 spans 15 residues. V lost 5 bases to trimming and J lost 2 bases; unmatched junction nucleotides: 6. CDR1 is PRHDT, CDR2 FYEKMQ, per germline (reference sequence). Full variable domain (rest looked up from reference TRBV13 and TRBJ1-2): AAGVIQSPRHLIKEKRETATLKCYPIPRHDTVYWYQQGPGQDPQFLISFYEKMQSDKGSIPDRFSAQQFSDYHSELNMSSLELGDSALYFCASSRYGTGNYGYTFGSGTRLTVV.